The present entry profiles one T cell receptor beta chain with its context. Its target is unknown. This sample is part of a study of shared clonotypes between healthy human individuals. CDR3 length: 14 residues. Germline V gene lookup returns CDR1 SGHTA and CDR2 FQGNSA. The V and J ends lost 3 bases and 2 bases respectively, with 8 bases between them. The study, taken as a whole, reports: Only a few donors were included, so the genetic and exposure-history diversity represented was limited.

Assay execution took place at the deep level. Each subset's genomic DNA was split evenly across several immunoSEQ plates. Amplification in unsorted PBMC replicate PCRs started from around 310 ng DNA, which equals around 31,000 T cell genomes. Here immunoSEQ multiplex PCR was the method, and the copy in TCRdb shows in-frame clones only, minus some. This sample carries about 480,000 clones, over 75% of them seen once, and the ten largest clones take 12%. The receptor comes from a woman between 40 and 55 years old in good health. Some clones in this sample may be carry-over from other donors' samples. V usage is TRBV7-2 and J usage is TRBJ2-1, with D hard to call. The sequenced sample was PBMCs. The CDR3 loop is CASSLAQTYNEQFF. The CDR3 DNA reads TGTGCCAGCAGCTTGGCGCAGACCTACAATGAGCAGTTCTTC.